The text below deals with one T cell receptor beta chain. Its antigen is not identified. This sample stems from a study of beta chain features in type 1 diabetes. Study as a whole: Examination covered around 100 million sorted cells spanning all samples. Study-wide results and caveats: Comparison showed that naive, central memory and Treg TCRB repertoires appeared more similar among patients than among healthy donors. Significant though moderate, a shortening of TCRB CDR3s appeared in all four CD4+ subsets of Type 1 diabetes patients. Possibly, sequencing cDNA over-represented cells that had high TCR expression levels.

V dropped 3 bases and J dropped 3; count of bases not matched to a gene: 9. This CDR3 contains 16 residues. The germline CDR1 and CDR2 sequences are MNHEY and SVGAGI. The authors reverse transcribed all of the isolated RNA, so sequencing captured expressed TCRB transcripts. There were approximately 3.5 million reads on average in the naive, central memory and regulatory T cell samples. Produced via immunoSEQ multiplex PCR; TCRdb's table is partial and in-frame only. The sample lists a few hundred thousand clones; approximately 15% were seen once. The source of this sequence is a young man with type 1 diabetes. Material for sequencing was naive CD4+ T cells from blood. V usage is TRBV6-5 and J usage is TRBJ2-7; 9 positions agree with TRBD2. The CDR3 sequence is CASSYSLAGPFYEQYF. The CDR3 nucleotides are TGTGCCAGCAGTTATTCCCTAGCGGGGCCGTTCTACGAGCAGTACTTC.